This T cell receptor beta chain was captured in a study of OX40 agonist ivuxolimab in advanced cancers. Study background: The dose of intravenous ivuxolimab that patients received every 2 weeks ranged from 0.01 to 10 mg/kg. Each dose-escalation patient presented with hepatocellular carcinoma, melanoma, renal cell or head and neck cancer. Study-level findings and limits: Relative to CD4+, CD8+ T cells held more expanded clones on average.

To note about this clone: The antigen is unknown.

The repertoire was sequenced with immunoSEQ multiplex PCR; TCRdb's copy has only in-frame clones and lacks some. The sample holds 80,000 or so clones, about four fifths seen once. Germline V gene data show CDR1 as LNHNV and CDR2 as YYDKDF (reference sequence). This CDR3 has 18 residues. V gave up 5 bases and J gave up 0 bases; unmatched junction bases: 10. The rearrangement uses TRBV15 and TRBJ1-2; 12 bases agree with TRBD1. The sequence came from an adult with an advanced solid tumor such as melanoma, head and neck, liver or kidney cancer. The sample here was CD4+ or CD8+ T cells sorted from blood, taken in a trial of the OX40 agonist ivuxolimab. The CDR3 bases are TGTGCCACCAGCGTGGGACAGGGGGCCTTCCTAGCTAACTATGGCTACACCTTC. This encodes CATSVGQGAFLANYGYTF. Combining the CDR3 with reference TRBV15 and TRBJ1-2 gives the whole variable domain DAMVIQNPRYQVTQFGKPVTLSCSQTLNHNVMYWYQQKSSQAPKLLFHYYDKDFNNEADTPDNFQSRRPNTSFCFLDIRSPGLGDTAMYLCATSVGQGAFLANYGYTFGSGTRLTVV.